Each of the 25 T cell receptor beta chains below was sequenced from the same sample in a study of T cell repertoires in cytomegalovirus infection. TCRdb processed the reads anew with MiXCR; each CDR3 protein has one entry. The sample contains 200,000 to 250,000 distinct CDR3 sequences, approximately 22% of which appear only once. Sequencing input: CD8+ T cells from PBMCs. These receptor sequences come from a human donor in good health (CMV status not recorded). Some clones in this sample may be carry-over from other donors' samples.

This chain joins TRBV7-4 and TRBJ1-5, with 10 bases matching TRBD1. Germline values: CDR1 SGHVT, CDR2 SQSDAQ. CDR3 length: 16 residues. The J segment lost 5 bases and the V segment lost 4 bases, leaving 8 bases of the junction unmatched. DNA for the CDR3: TGTGCCAGCAGCTCTTCCGGGACAGGGGTCGATCAGCCCCAGCATTTT. It translates to CASSSSGTGVDQPQHF.

This clonotype was detected only a few times. The chain links TRBV29-1 to TRBJ2-3, with D perhaps TRBD1 or TRBD2 (5 bases each). The CDR3 runs 15 residues. Trimming left V 7 bases short and J 2 bases short, with 19 bases between. The germline V gene has CDR1 SQVTM and CDR2 ANQGSEA. The CDR3 spells CSGNGRGYYTDTQYF. For the CDR3, the DNA is TGCAGCGGGAATGGCCGGGGCTATTACACAGATACGCAGTATTTT.

The table lists this clonotype with a count of one. The chain uses TRBV9 and TRBJ2-1, with D uncertain. Germline-derived CDR1 and CDR2 are SGDLS and YYNGEE. Trimming removed 2 bases at V and 5 bases at J, with 11 bases between. CDR3 length equals 14 residues. The CDR3 region has the DNA TGTGCCAGCAGCGTTGATGGCCTCGACAATGAGCAGTTCTTC. This gives the protein CASSVDGLDNEQFF. Together with reference TRBV9 and TRBJ2-1, the CDR3 gives the full variable domain: DSGVTQTPKHLITATGQRVTLRCSPRSGDLSVYWYQQSLDQGLQFLIQYYNGEERAKGNILERFSAQQFPDLHSELNLSSLELGDSALYFCASSVDGLDNEQFFGPGTRLTVL.

This CDR3 reads CASSGRLGTGELFF. The CDR3 DNA reads TGTGCCAGCAGTGGGCGGCTCGGCACCGGGGAGCTGTTTTTT. The chain employs TRBV6-4 and TRBJ2-2; D gene uncertain. The CDR3 contains 14 residues. Trimming took off 4 bases at V and 4 bases at J, with 10 bases between the two ends. The germline V gene has CDR1 MRHNA and CDR2 SNTAGT.

As for this clonotype: A read error may be the cause here, since a much bigger clone is one base away. The chain recombines TRBV7-2 with TRBJ2-7; TRBD1 matches at 8 bases. The CDR3 is 16 residues long. The trim removed 8 bases at V and 0 bases at J, leaving 12 bases unmatched. The V gene's germline CDR1 is SGHTA and CDR2 FQGNSA. The CDR3 here is CASCLPWTGSSYEQYF. Written as DNA, the CDR3 is TGTGCCAGCTGCCTCCCGTGGACAGGGAGCTCCTACGAGCAGTACTTC.

The V call is TRBV20-1, the J call TRBJ2-1, with a tentative D call TRBD2 (6 bases). CDR1 and CDR2 from the germline V gene are DFQATT and SNEGSKA (reference sequence). There are 14 residues in the CDR3. Trimming cost V 3 bases and J 3 bases, with 12 bases left between them. CDR3: CSASGDLDYNEQFF. The CDR3 nucleotides are TGCAGTGCTAGTGGGGACTTGGACTACAATGAGCAGTTCTTC.

In DNA, the CDR3 is TGTGCCAGCAGCGTAGGGTGGGACACGGGCAATGAGCAGTTCTTC. Translation gives CASSVGWDTGNEQFF. J is TRBJ2-1 and V is TRBV9; D is perhaps TRBD1 (6 bases). The CDR3 contains 15 residues. Trimming pared 0 bases from V and 6 bases from J, leaving 13 bases between. Germline-derived CDR1 and CDR2 are SGDLS and YYNGEE.

The V gene is TRBV12-3 or TRBV12-4, the J gene TRBJ1-2; D is undetermined. Trimming left V 6 bases short and J 2 bases short, with 16 bases between. The CDR3 is 15 amino acids. In DNA form, the CDR3 reads TGTGCCAGCAGAGACTACCGGACGGCGAACTATGGCTACACCTTC. This translates into CASRDYRTANYGYTF.

This clonotype was observed many times. This chain joins TRBV7-6 and TRBJ2-2; 9 bases align to TRBD1. With 5 bases clipped from V and 5 bases from J, the junction kept 9 bases outside the gene matches. Germline-derived CDR1 and CDR2 are SGHVS and FNYEAQ. This CDR3 is 16 amino acids long. Here the CDR3 reads CASSQRTGALTGELFF. In nucleotides, the CDR3 is TGTGCCAGCAGCCAACGGACAGGGGCCCTGACCGGGGAGCTGTTTTTT.

This chain connects TRBV10-3 to TRBJ1-5; 12 nucleotides align to TRBD1. The CDR3 covers 17 residues. Germline loops: CDR1 ENHRY, CDR2 SYGVKD. V shed 5 bases and J 7 bases; nucleotides not matched to a gene: 12. In DNA, the CDR3 is TGTGCCATCAGTCCCTCAATTGGGACAGGGGGCCGACAGCCCCAGCATTTT. This codes for CAISPSIGTGGRQPQHF.

By frequency in the sample, this clonotype is medium-sized. CDR3 loop: CASSDGMAYEQYF. CDR3 nucleotides: TGTGCCAGCAGTGACGGGATGGCTTACGAGCAGTACTTC. This chain links TRBV2 with TRBJ2-7, with D perhaps matching TRBD2 (5 bases). The germline V and J ends were trimmed by 3 bases and 4 bases, with 10 bases remaining between them. The CDR3 sequence is 13 residues long. From germline, CDR1 is SNHLY and CDR2 FYNNEI.

This chain joins TRBV7-6 and TRBJ2-2; 13 positions match TRBD2. This CDR3 is 18 amino acids long. V shed 7 bases, J shed 1 base, and the junction held 9 bases outside the gene matches. Germline V gene sequence: CDR1 SGHVS, CDR2 FNYEAQ. CDR3 residues: CASTNGLAGVMNTGELFF. The CDR3 nucleotides are TGTGCCAGCACCAATGGACTAGCGGGGGTAATGAACACCGGGGAGCTGTTTTTT.

J is TRBJ2-1 and V is TRBV27; weak D call: TRBD1 (6 bases). Trimming took off 5 bases at V and 7 bases at J, with 15 bases between the two ends. The CDR3 sequence is 14 residues long. Germline CDR1 reads MNHEY; CDR2 reads SMNVEV (reference sequence). CDR3 sequence reads: CASSKTGPGNEQFF. CDR3 DNA sequence: TGTGCCAGCAGTAAGACAGGCCCGGGGAATGAGCAGTTCTTC.

This clonotype was detected a few times. This sequence joins TRBV5-5 and TRBJ1-1; D possibly corresponds to TRBD1 (6 bases). Germline assignment: CDR1 SGHKS and CDR2 YYEKEE (reference sequence). The CDR3 extends over 16 amino acids. With 0 bases removed from V and 4 bases from J, the gap between germline ends came to 16 bases. This CDR3 is CASSLAVVGGGTEAFF. In DNA, the CDR3 is TGTGCCAGCAGCTTGGCCGTAGTAGGGGGAGGCACTGAAGCTTTCTTT. The entire variable domain, with the rest obtained from reference TRBV5-5 and TRBJ1-1, is as follows: DAGVTQSPTHLIKTRGQQVTLRCSPISGHKSVSWYQQVLGQGPQFIFQYYEKEERGRGNFPDRFSARQFPNYSSELNVNALLLGDSALYLCASSLAVVGGGTEAFFGQGTRLTVV.

This clonotype was counted between two and nine times. The chain combines TRBV20-1 with TRBJ1-2, with D tentatively TRBD1 (5 bases). The CDR3 runs 12 residues. Trimming took 3 bases from V and 4 from J, leaving 9 bases between them. Germline CDR1 and CDR2: DFQATT and SNEGSKA (reference sequence). DNA of the CDR3: TGCAGTGCTAGGAGGACAATCTATGGCTACACCTTC. It yields the protein CSARRTIYGYTF.

V and J are TRBV3-1 and TRBJ1-2, with D perhaps TRBD1 (6 bases). V was shortened by 2 bases and J by 14 bases, with 15 bases between the two germline ends. This CDR3 has 12 amino acids. Looked up from germline, CDR1 is LGHDT and CDR2 is YNNKEL (reference sequence). The CDR3 nucleotides read TGTGCCAGCAGCCAATGGATGGGGGCAAGGACCTTC. It codes for CASSQWMGARTF.

This clonotype was found many times. The J gene is TRBJ2-3, the V gene TRBV12-3 or TRBV12-4; 8 nucleotides match TRBD2. V lost 6 bases to trimming and J lost 2 bases; unmatched junction nucleotides: 7. This CDR3 spans 15 amino acids. CDR3 DNA: TGTGCCAGCAGCGAACCGGGAGGGTCCACAGATACGCAGTATTTT. Translated: CASSEPGGSTDTQYF.

This clonotype was observed a handful of times. This chain links TRBV7-2 with TRBJ2-3; 10 positions match TRBD2. With V trimmed by 5 bases and J by 7 bases, 9 bases remained unmatched. The CDR3 runs 15 residues. CDR1 is SGHTA, CDR2 FQGNSA, per germline. The chain's CDR3 is CASSRERGGRNTQYF. The CDR3 region has the DNA TGTGCCAGCAGCCGAGAGCGGGGGGGCCGGAATACGCAGTATTTT.

The chain joins TRBV20-1 to TRBJ1-2; D call uncertain. V was clipped by 0 bases and J by 5 bases, with 13 bases between them. Germline assignment: CDR1 DFQATT and CDR2 SNEGSKA (reference sequence). The CDR3 totals 14 residues. The CDR3 DNA reads TGCAGTGCTAGAGATCCCAGGACTTGGTATGGCTACACCTTC. This encodes CSARDPRTWYGYTF.

This clonotype was seen ten or more times. The chain joins TRBV6-6 to TRBJ2-1, with TRBD1 matching over 8 bases. The CDR3 extends over 14 amino acids. Trimming at V came to 0 bases and at J to 8 bases, leaving 3 bases not matched to a gene. Germline V CDR1 and CDR2: MNHNY, SVGAGI (reference sequence). The CDR3 protein is CASSYSGQGDEQFF. The CDR3 nucleotides read TGTGCCAGCAGTTACTCAGGACAGGGAGATGAGCAGTTCTTC.

The J gene is TRBJ2-2, the V gene TRBV11-2; the D is unclear. V lost 5 bases and J 6 bases, leaving 10 bases between the germline ends. Germline V lookup: CDR1 SGHAT, CDR2 FQNNGV. The CDR3 is made up of 13 amino acids. DNA for the CDR3: TGTGCCAGCAGCCCCTCAACAGCCGGGGAGCTGTTTTTT. Its protein is CASSPSTAGELFF.

The chain links TRBV20-1 to TRBJ2-7; 8 bases are a match to TRBD2. The J segment lost 3 bases and the V segment lost 4 bases, leaving 5 bases of the junction unmatched. Germline V gene lookup returns CDR1 DFQATT and CDR2 SNEGSKA (reference sequence). The CDR3 has 13 amino acids. CDR3 nucleotide sequence: TGCAGTGCTACCGGGACTAGATTCTACGAGCAGTACTTC. This codes for CSATGTRFYEQYF.

In its sample, this clonotype was seen a few times. The chain carries TRBV7-6 and TRBJ2-2; D gene ambiguous. The ends were cut back, 7 bases at V and 4 bases at J, with 19 bases in the middle. The CDR3 length is 16 residues. The V gene's germline CDR1 is SGHVS and CDR2 FNYEAQ. In DNA, the CDR3 is TGTGCCAGCACGCCTTTAGAACAGTCCTTCACCGGGGAGCTGTTTTTT. Translated: CASTPLEQSFTGELFF.

This clonotype was picked up a small number of times. The V call is TRBV7-6, the J call TRBJ2-2; 9 nucleotides align to TRBD1. Germline V CDR1 and CDR2: SGHVS, FNYEAQ. CDR3 length: 16 residues. With V trimmed by 3 bases and J by 1 base, 3 bases remained unmatched. The CDR3 loop reads CASSFPGQGNTGELFF. CDR3 bases: TGTGCCAGCAGCTTCCCGGGACAGGGGAACACCGGGGAGCTGTTTTTT.

The chain uses TRBV7-8 and TRBJ2-1; D is unclear. The ends were cut back, 1 base at V and 9 bases at J, with 10 bases in the middle. This CDR3 is 13 amino acids long. Per germline, CDR1 SGHVS and CDR2 FQNEAQ. The chain's CDR3 is CASSLGTALEQFF. DNA of the CDR3: TGTGCCAGCAGCTTAGGTACCGCCCTTGAGCAGTTCTTC.